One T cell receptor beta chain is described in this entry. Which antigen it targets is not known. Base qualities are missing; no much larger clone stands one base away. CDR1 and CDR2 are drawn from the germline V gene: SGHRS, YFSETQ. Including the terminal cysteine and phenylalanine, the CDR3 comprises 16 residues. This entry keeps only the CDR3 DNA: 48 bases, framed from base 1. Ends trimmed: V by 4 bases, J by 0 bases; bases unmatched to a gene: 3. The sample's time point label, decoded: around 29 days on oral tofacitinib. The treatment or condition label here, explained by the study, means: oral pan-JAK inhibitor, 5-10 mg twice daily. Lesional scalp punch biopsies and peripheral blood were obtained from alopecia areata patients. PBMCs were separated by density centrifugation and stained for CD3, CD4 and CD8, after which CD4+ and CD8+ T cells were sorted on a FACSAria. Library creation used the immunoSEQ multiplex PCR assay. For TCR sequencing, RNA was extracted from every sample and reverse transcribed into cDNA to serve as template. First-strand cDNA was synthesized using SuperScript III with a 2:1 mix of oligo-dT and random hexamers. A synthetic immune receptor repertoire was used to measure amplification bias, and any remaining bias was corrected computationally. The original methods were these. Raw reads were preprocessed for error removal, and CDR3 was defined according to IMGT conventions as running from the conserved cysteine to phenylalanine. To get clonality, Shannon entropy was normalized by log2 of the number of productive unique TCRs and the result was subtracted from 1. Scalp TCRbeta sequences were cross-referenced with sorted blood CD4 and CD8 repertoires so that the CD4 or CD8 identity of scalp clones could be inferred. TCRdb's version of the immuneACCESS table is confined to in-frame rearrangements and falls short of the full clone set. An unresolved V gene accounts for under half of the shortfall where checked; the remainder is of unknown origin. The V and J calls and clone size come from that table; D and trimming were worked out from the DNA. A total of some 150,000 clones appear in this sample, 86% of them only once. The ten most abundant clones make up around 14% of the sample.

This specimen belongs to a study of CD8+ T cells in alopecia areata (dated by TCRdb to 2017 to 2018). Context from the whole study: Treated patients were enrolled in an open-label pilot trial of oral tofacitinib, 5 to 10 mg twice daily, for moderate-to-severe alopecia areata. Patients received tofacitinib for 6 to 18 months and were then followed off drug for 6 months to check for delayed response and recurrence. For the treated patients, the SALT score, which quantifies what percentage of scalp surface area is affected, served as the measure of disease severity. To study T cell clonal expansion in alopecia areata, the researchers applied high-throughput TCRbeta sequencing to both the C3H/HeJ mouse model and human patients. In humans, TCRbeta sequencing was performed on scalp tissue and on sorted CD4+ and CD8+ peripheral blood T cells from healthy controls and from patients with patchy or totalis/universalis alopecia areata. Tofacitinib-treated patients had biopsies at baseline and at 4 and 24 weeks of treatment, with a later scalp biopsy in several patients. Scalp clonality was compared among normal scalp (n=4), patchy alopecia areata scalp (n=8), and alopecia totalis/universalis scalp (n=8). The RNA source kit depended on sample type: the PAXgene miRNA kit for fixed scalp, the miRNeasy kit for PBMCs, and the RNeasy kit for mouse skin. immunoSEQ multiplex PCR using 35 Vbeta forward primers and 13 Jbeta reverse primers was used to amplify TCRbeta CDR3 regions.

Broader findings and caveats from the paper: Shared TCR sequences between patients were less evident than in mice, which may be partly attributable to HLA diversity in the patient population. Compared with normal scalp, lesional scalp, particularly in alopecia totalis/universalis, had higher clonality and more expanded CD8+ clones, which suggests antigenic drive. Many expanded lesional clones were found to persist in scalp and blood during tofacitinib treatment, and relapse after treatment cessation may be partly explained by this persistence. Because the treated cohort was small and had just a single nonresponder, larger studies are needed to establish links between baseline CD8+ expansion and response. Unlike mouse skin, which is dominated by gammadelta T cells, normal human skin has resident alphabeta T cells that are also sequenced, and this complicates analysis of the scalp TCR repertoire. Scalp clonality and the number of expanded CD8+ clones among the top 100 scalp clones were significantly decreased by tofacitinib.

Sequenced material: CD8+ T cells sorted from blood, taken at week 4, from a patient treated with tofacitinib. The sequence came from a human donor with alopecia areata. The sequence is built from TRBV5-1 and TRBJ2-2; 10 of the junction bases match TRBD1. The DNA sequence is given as TGCGCCAGCAGCACCGGACAGGGGGCGAACACCGGGGAGCTGTTTTTT. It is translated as CASSTGQGANTGELFF.